What follows are 14 T cell receptor beta chains derived from one specimen sequenced in a study of cytomegalovirus exposure and HLA in healthy donors. Clones were sequenced by immunoSEQ multiplex PCR, and TCRdb holds only the in-frame ones, with some missing. In the table there are around 350,000 clones, around 86% of which are singletons. The source material was PBMCs. The receptors derive from a woman between 18 and 30 years old in good health and CMV-seronegative.

The V and J genes are TRBV5-1 and TRBJ2-5; 10 bases are shared with TRBD2. Per the germline V gene, CDR1 is SGHRS and CDR2 is YFSETQ. The CDR3 sequence is 15 residues long. V was pared by 2 bases and J by 2 bases, with 3 bases of the junction left unmatched. CDR3 region: CASSLLAGPQETQYF. DNA of the CDR3: TGCGCCAGCAGCTTACTAGCGGGGCCTCAAGAGACCCAGTACTTC.

The CDR3 region has the DNA TGTGCCAGCAGCTTGGAAGCGCGGACAATCGACGAGCAGTACTTC. Amino acid sequence: CASSLEARTIDEQYF. The chain has TRBV5-5 and TRBJ2-7, with D possibly being TRBD1 (5 bases). V lost 0 bases, J lost 5 bases, and 15 bases lay in between. Germline V gives CDR1 SGHKS, CDR2 YYEKEE (reference sequence). The CDR3 runs to 15 residues.

DNA for the CDR3: TGTGCCAGCAGTCCCCCGACTCGACTAATAGGGGAGACCCAGTACTTC. Translating gives CASSPPTRLIGETQYF. V is TRBV28 and J is TRBJ2-5, with a weak D call TRBD2 (5 bases). This CDR3 has 16 residues. Germline V gene sequence: CDR1 MDHEN, CDR2 SYDVKM. The ends were cut back, 5 bases at V and 5 bases at J, with 21 bases in the middle.

This chain connects TRBV9 to TRBJ2-1; TRBD2 matches 13 bases. J gave up 7 bases and V 9 bases, and 1 base lay outside the gene matches. Per germline, CDR1 SGDLS and CDR2 YYNGEE. This CDR3 is 12 amino acids long. The DNA of the CDR3 is TGTGCCACGGGACTAGCGGGGAATGAGCAGTTCTTC. It yields the protein CATGLAGNEQFF.

The rearrangement links TRBV6-1 to TRBJ2-7; D possibly corresponds to TRBD2 (5 bases). CDR3 length: 12 residues. CDR1 is MNHNS and CDR2 is SASEGT in the germline V gene. The ends were cut back, 5 bases at V and 7 bases at J, with 12 bases in the middle. The CDR3 region has the DNA TGTGCCAGCAGTAAGCCGCGCGGGGAGCAGTACTTC. Translated, it gives CASSKPRGEQYF.

The chain recombines TRBV7-9 with TRBJ2-7; 7 positions match TRBD2. CDR3 length: 14 residues. CDR1 and CDR2 (germline): SEHNR, FQNEAQ (reference sequence). Germline trimming cut 1 base from V and 7 bases from J; bases unmatched to any gene: 7. The CDR3 sequence: CASSLDSGGQEQYF. CDR3 coding DNA: TGTGCCAGCAGCTTAGACTCGGGGGGTCAGGAGCAGTACTTC.

The rearrangement uses TRBV5-1 and TRBJ2-7; no clear D gene. The CDR3 is 13 residues long. Germline-derived CDR1 and CDR2 are SGHRS and YFSETQ. Trimming cost V 0 bases and J 4 bases, with 8 bases left between them. The CDR3 spells CASSLGGGYEQYF. In DNA form, the CDR3 reads TGCGCCAGCAGCTTGGGAGGCGGTTACGAGCAGTACTTC.

The chain uses TRBV27 and TRBJ2-3, with D maybe TRBD1 (5 bases). The ends were cut back, 3 bases at V and 0 bases at J, with 7 bases in the middle. CDR3 size: 14 residues. Per germline, CDR1 MNHEY and CDR2 SMNVEV (reference sequence). The DNA for the CDR3 is TGTGCCAGCAGTTTCAGGGCGAGCACAGATACGCAGTATTTT. Translating gives CASSFRASTDTQYF.

This clone was observed a handful of times. The chain has TRBV4-2 and TRBJ2-5, with D possibly matching TRBD2 (5 bases). Germline CDR1 reads LGHNA; CDR2 reads YNFKEQ. Trimming removed 5 bases at V and 2 bases at J, with 12 bases between. The length of the CDR3 is 14 residues. CDR3 sequence (DNA): TGTGCCAGCAGCGCCACTAGGTCGCAAGAGACCCAGTACTTC. It specifies CASSATRSQETQYF.

This clone was observed once. The chain is built from TRBV2 and TRBJ2-3; 8 nucleotides align to TRBD1. This CDR3 contains 15 residues. Germline CDR1 and CDR2: SNHLY and FYNNEI. J was trimmed by 3 bases and V by 6 bases; bases with no gene match: 8. CDR3 sequence: CASRATGDRTDTQYF. In DNA, the CDR3 is TGTGCCAGCAGAGCTACAGGGGACAGGACAGATACGCAGTATTTT.

The chain joins TRBV6-4 to TRBJ1-1, with unresolved D. CDR1 and CDR2 from the germline V gene are MRHNA and SNTAGT. Trimming removed 2 bases at V and 4 bases at J, with 8 bases between. The CDR3 covers 13 residues. As DNA, the CDR3 is TGTGCCAGCAGTGACCCCCCCGGCACTGAAGCTTTCTTT. It translates to CASSDPPGTEAFF.

The chain joins TRBV15 to TRBJ2-1; 12 nucleotides align to TRBD2. The CDR3 runs 16 residues. Germline V gene lookup returns CDR1 LNHNV and CDR2 YYDKDF (reference sequence). After removal of 5 bases from V and 5 bases from J, the junction contained 7 bases not matched to a gene. For the CDR3, the DNA is TGTGCCACCAGCCACGAAAGACTAGCGGGAGACAATGAGCAGTTCTTC. Its translation is CATSHERLAGDNEQFF.

The rearrangement uses TRBV6-4 and TRBJ2-2; unclear D gene. The CDR3 is 13 amino acids. Germline CDR1 is MRHNA and CDR2 is SNTAGT. V was cut by 6 bases and J by 5 bases, with 10 bases left in between. Here the CDR3 reads CASRLTLTGELFF. The CDR3, as DNA: TGTGCCAGCAGGCTAACCCTTACCGGGGAGCTGTTTTTT.

The chain is built from TRBV4-1 and TRBJ1-4, with 8 bases identical to TRBD1. This CDR3 spans 17 amino acids. The V and J ends lost 2 bases and 8 bases, in that order; junction bases with no gene match: 13. Germline CDR1 reads MGHRA; CDR2 reads YSYEKL. The CDR3 region has the DNA TGCGCCAGCAGCCAAATTGGACAGGGCCCTTGGAAGGAAAAACTGTTTTTT. This gives the protein CASSQIGQGPWKEKLFF.